These T cell receptor beta chains were read from a single sample in a study of blood T cells in healthy people across ages. TCRdb re-derived calls from the 5' RACE reads in MiXCR, one entry per CDR3 protein. Of about 1.7 million distinct CDR3 sequences in the sample, approximately 30% were seen once. The sequenced sample was blood. The receptor source for this set is a woman aged 25-40 years in good health. CDR3s include the opening cysteine and the closing phenylalanine or tryptophan. D genes are given only for firm matches. Where a row states a size, it is once, few, many or the class of an expanded clone; other rows omit it.

d_gene: NA
j_gene: TRBJ2-5
abundance: few
v_gene: TRBV3-1
CDR3aa: CASSQDKKTQYF
CDR3nt: TGTGCCAGCAGCCAAGATAAGAAGACCCAGTACTTC

d_gene: NA
j_gene: TRBJ2-5
abundance: NA
v_gene: TRBV5-1
CDR3aa: CASSLLTGSLETQYF
CDR3nt: TGCGCCAGCAGCTTGTTAACCGGATCCCTGGAGACCCAGTACTTC

d_gene: TRBD2
j_gene: TRBJ2-1
abundance: few
v_gene: TRBV12-3/TRBV12-4
CDR3aa: CASSPRGGEGNEQFF
CDR3nt: TGTGCCAGCAGCCCACGGGGGGGAGAGGGCAATGAGCAGTTCTTC

d_gene: NA
j_gene: TRBJ2-1
abundance: many
v_gene: TRBV28
CDR3aa: CASSRRLSSYNEQFF
CDR3nt: TGTGCCAGCAGCCGACGGCTCAGCTCCTACAATGAGCAGTTCTTC

d_gene: NA
j_gene: TRBJ1-5
abundance: few
v_gene: TRBV3-1
CDR3aa: CASTLGPGAGQPQHF
CDR3nt: TGTGCCAGCACCCTAGGGCCAGGGGCCGGCCAGCCCCAGCATTTT

d_gene: TRBD1
j_gene: TRBJ2-7
abundance: few
v_gene: TRBV6-1
CDR3aa: CASSRPGTGYGEQYF
CDR3nt: TGTGCCAGCAGTCGACCCGGGACAGGTTATGGGGAGCAGTACTTC

d_gene: TRBD2
j_gene: TRBJ2-5
abundance: many
v_gene: TRBV7-9
CDR3aa: CASSLLAGASPATQYF
CDR3nt: TGTGCCAGCAGCCTTCTAGCGGGGGCCTCCCCGGCGACCCAGTACTTC

d_gene: NA
j_gene: TRBJ1-5
abundance: NA
v_gene: TRBV5-1
CDR3aa: CASSRDADQPQHF
CDR3nt: TGCGCCAGCAGCCGGGACGCCGATCAGCCCCAGCATTTT

d_gene: TRBD2
j_gene: TRBJ2-1
abundance: few
v_gene: TRBV6-5
CDR3aa: CASSSYRDYPYNEQFF
CDR3nt: TGTGCCAGCAGTTCCTATAGGGACTACCCCTACAATGAGCAGTTCTTC

d_gene: NA
j_gene: TRBJ2-5
abundance: NA
v_gene: TRBV6-2/TRBV6-3
CDR3aa: CSSKGFLGERETQYF
CDR3nt: TGTTCCAGCAAGGGTTTTTTGGGGGAAAGGGAGACCCAGTACTTC

d_gene: TRBD1
j_gene: TRBJ1-6
abundance: NA
v_gene: TRBV6-6
CDR3aa: CASSTWTGPNSPLHF
CDR3nt: TGTGCCAGCAGTACATGGACAGGGCCTAATTCACCCCTCCACTTT

d_gene: NA
j_gene: TRBJ1-6
abundance: few
v_gene: TRBV12-3/TRBV12-4
CDR3aa: CASRRNSPLHF
CDR3nt: TGTGCCAGCAGGAGAAATTCACCCCTCCACTTT

d_gene: NA
j_gene: TRBJ1-5
abundance: once
v_gene: TRBV18
CDR3aa: CASSPGVGDSNQPQHF
CDR3nt: TGTGCCAGCTCTCCTGGGGTCGGGGATAGCAATCAGCCCCAGCATTTT

d_gene: TRBD2
j_gene: TRBJ2-4
abundance: NA
v_gene: TRBV6-4
CDR3aa: CASSLFPSGGTNEQYF
CDR3nt: TGTGCCAGCAGTCTCTTCCCTAGCGGGGGAACGAATGAGCAGTACTTC

d_gene: TRBD1
j_gene: TRBJ1-6
abundance: NA
v_gene: TRBV4-2
CDR3aa: CASSPEGQGSYNSPLHF
CDR3nt: TGTGCCAGCAGCCCGGAAGGACAGGGTTCCTATAATTCACCCCTCCACTTT

d_gene: TRBD2
j_gene: TRBJ2-7
abundance: many
v_gene: TRBV4-1
CDR3aa: CASRALAGGQDEQYF
CDR3nt: TGCGCCAGCAGGGCCCTAGCGGGGGGGCAAGACGAGCAGTACTTC

d_gene: TRBD1
j_gene: TRBJ1-5
abundance: few
v_gene: TRBV27
CDR3aa: CASSQGGAITSNQPQHF
CDR3nt: TGTGCCAGCAGTCAAGGGGGCGCCATTACCAGCAATCAGCCCCAGCATTTT

d_gene: NA
j_gene: TRBJ2-2
abundance: few
v_gene: TRBV7-2
CDR3aa: CASSSATIGGGELFF
CDR3nt: TGTGCCAGCAGCTCCGCAACAATCGGTGGCGGGGAGCTGTTTTTT

d_gene: NA
j_gene: TRBJ2-1
abundance: few
v_gene: TRBV6-1
CDR3aa: CACSEGTFRTYNEQFF
CDR3nt: TGTGCCTGCAGTGAAGGGACTTTCCGGACATACAATGAGCAGTTCTTC

d_gene: NA
j_gene: TRBJ2-5
abundance: few
v_gene: TRBV5-1
CDR3aa: CASMEGGIRGTQYF
CDR3nt: TGCGCCAGCATGGAGGGGGGGATCCGAGGGACCCAGTACTTC

d_gene: NA
j_gene: TRBJ1-6
abundance: NA
v_gene: TRBV4-1
CDR3aa: CASSPPGAWNSPLHF
CDR3nt: TGCGCCAGCAGTCCTCCGGGGGCCTGGAACTCACCCCTCCACTTT

d_gene: TRBD1
j_gene: TRBJ2-7
abundance: NA
v_gene: TRBV24-1
CDR3aa: CATSDLWTGNEQYF
CDR3nt: TGCGCCACCAGTGATTTGTGGACAGGGAATGAGCAGTACTTC

d_gene: TRBD2
j_gene: TRBJ2-5
abundance: few
v_gene: TRBV5-5
CDR3aa: CASSLGYITSGKETQYF
CDR3nt: TGTGCCAGCAGCTTGGGGTATATAACTAGCGGTAAAGAGACCCAGTACTTC

d_gene: TRBD1
j_gene: TRBJ1-4
abundance: NA
v_gene: TRBV7-6
CDR3aa: CASSSPGQGWGEKLFF
CDR3nt: TGTGCCAGCAGCTCGCCCGGACAGGGGTGGGGTGAAAAACTGTTTTTT

d_gene: NA
j_gene: TRBJ2-3
abundance: NA
v_gene: TRBV3-1
CDR3aa: CASNQGSGWEYF
CDR3nt: TGTGCCAGCAACCAAGGATCAGGGTGGGAGTATTTT

d_gene: NA
j_gene: TRBJ1-4
abundance: NA
v_gene: TRBV25-1
CDR3aa: CASSETRKGKLFF
CDR3nt: TGTGCCAGCAGTGAAACGCGAAAAGGAAAACTGTTTTTT

d_gene: TRBD2
j_gene: TRBJ2-1
abundance: many
v_gene: TRBV5-1
CDR3aa: CASTGTSGSSSYNEQFF
CDR3nt: TGCGCCAGCACCGGGACTAGCGGGAGCAGCTCCTACAATGAGCAGTTCTTC

d_gene: NA
j_gene: TRBJ2-7
abundance: few
v_gene: TRBV10-3
CDR3aa: CAISGPGTGEEQYF
CDR3nt: TGTGCCATCAGTGGCCCCGGGACTGGGGAGGAGCAGTACTTC

d_gene: TRBD1
j_gene: TRBJ2-7
abundance: many
v_gene: TRBV30
CDR3aa: CAWSTGQGNYEQYF
CDR3nt: TGTGCCTGGAGTACGGGACAGGGAAACTACGAGCAGTACTTC

d_gene: TRBD1
j_gene: TRBJ2-7
abundance: many
v_gene: TRBV20-1
CDR3aa: CSARDLRAGGNEQYF
CDR3nt: TGCAGTGCTAGAGACCTTCGGGCAGGGGGCAACGAGCAGTACTTC

d_gene: NA
j_gene: TRBJ2-3
abundance: NA
v_gene: TRBV13
CDR3aa: CASSLGRSEYTDTQYF
CDR3nt: TGTGCCAGCAGCTTAGGTCGTAGCGAGTACACAGATACGCAGTATTTT

d_gene: NA
j_gene: TRBJ1-4
abundance: NA
v_gene: TRBV20-1
CDR3aa: CSARDGSAINEKLFF
CDR3nt: TGCAGTGCTAGAGATGGCAGCGCCATTAATGAAAAACTGTTTTTT

d_gene: NA
j_gene: TRBJ1-1
abundance: NA
v_gene: TRBV28
CDR3aa: CASSTQGPLNTEAFF
CDR3nt: TGTGCCAGCAGTACTCAGGGGCCCCTGAACACTGAAGCTTTCTTT

d_gene: NA
j_gene: TRBJ1-1
abundance: few
v_gene: TRBV6-5
CDR3aa: CASSYSGGGGGTEAFF
CDR3nt: TGTGCCAGCAGTTACTCGGGGGGTGGGGGGGGCACTGAAGCTTTCTTT

d_gene: NA
j_gene: TRBJ1-1
abundance: NA
v_gene: TRBV10-3
CDR3aa: CAISGGRENTEAFF
CDR3nt: TGTGCCATCAGCGGGGGCAGGGAGAACACTGAAGCTTTCTTT